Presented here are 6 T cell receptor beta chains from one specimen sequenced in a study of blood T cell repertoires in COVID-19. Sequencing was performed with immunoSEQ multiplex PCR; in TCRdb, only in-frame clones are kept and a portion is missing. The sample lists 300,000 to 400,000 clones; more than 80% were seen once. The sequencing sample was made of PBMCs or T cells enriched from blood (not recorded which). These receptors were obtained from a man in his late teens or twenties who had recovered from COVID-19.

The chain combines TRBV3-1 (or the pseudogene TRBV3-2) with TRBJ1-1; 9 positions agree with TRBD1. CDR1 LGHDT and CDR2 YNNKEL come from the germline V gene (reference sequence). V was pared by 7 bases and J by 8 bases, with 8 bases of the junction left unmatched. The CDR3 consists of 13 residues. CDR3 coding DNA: TGTGCCAGCAACGACAGGGGGAGGCCGGAAGCTTTCTTT. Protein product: CASNDRGRPEAFF.

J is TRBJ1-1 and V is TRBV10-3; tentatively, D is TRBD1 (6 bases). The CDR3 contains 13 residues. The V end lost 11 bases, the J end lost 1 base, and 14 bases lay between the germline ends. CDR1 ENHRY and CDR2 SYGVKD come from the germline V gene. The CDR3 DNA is TGTGCCTCGATGACAGGCAGGAACACTGAAGCTTTCTTT. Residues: CASMTGRNTEAFF.

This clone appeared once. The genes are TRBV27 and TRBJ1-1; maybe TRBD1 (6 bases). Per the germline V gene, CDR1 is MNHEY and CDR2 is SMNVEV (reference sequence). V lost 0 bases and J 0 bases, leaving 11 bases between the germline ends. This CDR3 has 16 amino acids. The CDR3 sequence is CASSLSYRVMNTEAFF. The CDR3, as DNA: TGTGCCAGCAGTTTATCTTACAGGGTCATGAACACTGAAGCTTTCTTT.

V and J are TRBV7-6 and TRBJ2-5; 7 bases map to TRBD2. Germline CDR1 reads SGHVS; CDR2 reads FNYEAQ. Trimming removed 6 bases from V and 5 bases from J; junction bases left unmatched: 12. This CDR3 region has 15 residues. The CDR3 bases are TGTGCCAGCAGTCGAGACGGCGGGAGAAGGGAGACCCAGTACTTC. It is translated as CASSRDGGRRETQYF.

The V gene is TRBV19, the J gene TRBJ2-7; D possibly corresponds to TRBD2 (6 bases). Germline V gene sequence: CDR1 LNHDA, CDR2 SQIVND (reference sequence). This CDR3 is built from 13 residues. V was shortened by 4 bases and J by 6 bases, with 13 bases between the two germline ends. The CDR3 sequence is CASSNGVGSEQYF. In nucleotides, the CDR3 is TGTGCCAGTAGTAACGGGGTCGGGAGCGAGCAGTACTTC. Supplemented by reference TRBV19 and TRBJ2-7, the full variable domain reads DGGITQSPKYLFRKEGQNVTLSCEQNLNHDAMYWYRQDPGQGLRLIYYSQIVNDFQKGDIAEGYSVSREKKESFPLTVTSAQKNPTAFYLCASSNGVGSEQYFGPGTRLTVT.

The DNA of the CDR3 is TGTGCCAGCAGTCAGGGATTTAATTCACCCCTCCACTTT. Residues: CASSQGFNSPLHF. This sequence joins TRBV27 and TRBJ1-6; D is possibly TRBD1 (5 bases). Germline V gives CDR1 MNHEY, CDR2 SMNVEV (reference sequence). This CDR3 is 13 amino acids long. Trimming shortened V by 5 bases and J by 6 bases, and 8 bases separated the two germline ends.